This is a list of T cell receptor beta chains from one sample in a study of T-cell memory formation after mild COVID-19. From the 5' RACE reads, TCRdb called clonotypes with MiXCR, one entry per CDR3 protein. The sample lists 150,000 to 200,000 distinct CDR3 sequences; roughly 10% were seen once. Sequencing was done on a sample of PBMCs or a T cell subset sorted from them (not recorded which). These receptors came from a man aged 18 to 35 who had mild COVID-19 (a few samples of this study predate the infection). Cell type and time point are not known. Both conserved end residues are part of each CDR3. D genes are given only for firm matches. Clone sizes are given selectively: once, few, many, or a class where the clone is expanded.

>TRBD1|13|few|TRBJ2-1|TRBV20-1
CSAPRDRGGEQFF
TGCAGTGCGCCAAGGGACAGGGGTGGAGAGCAGTTCTTC
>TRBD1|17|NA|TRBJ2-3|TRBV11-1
CASSNKDRGFGTDTQYF
TGTGCCAGCAGCAATAAGGACAGGGGGTTTGGCACAGATACGCAGTATTTT
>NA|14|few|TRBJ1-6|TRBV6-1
CASSEQYYNSPLHF
TGTGCCAGCAGTGAACAGTACTATAATTCACCCCTCCACTTT
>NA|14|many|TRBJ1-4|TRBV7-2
CASSSGSWDEKLFF
TGTGCCAGCAGCTCCGGGTCCTGGGATGAAAAACTGTTTTTT
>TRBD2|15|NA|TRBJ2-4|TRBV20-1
CSAVAGGTAKNIQYF
TGCAGTGCAGTAGCGGGGGGAACAGCCAAAAACATTCAGTACTTC
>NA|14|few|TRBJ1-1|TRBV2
CASSAALVNTEAFF
TGTGCCAGCAGTGCAGCACTAGTGAACACTGAAGCTTTCTTT
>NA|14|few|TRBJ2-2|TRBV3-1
CASSQITGGGELFF
TGTGCCAGCAGCCAGATCACAGGAGGCGGGGAGCTGTTTTTT
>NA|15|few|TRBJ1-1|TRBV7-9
CASSLGTLGLAEAFF
TGTGCCAGCAGCTTAGGGACACTGGGACTGGCTGAAGCTTTCTTT
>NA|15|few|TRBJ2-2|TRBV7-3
CASSDGGPNTGELFF
TGTGCCAGCAGCGACGGGGGCCCGAACACCGGGGAGCTGTTTTTT
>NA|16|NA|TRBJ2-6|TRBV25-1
CASSEYLGAGANVLTF
TGTGCCAGCAGTGAATATTTAGGGGCTGGGGCCAACGTCCTGACTTTC
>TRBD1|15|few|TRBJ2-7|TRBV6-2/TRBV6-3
CASTTSGQASYEQYF
TGTGCCAGCACCACCTCCGGACAGGCGTCCTACGAGCAGTACTTC
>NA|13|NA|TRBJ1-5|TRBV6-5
CASRGDPHQPQHF
TGTGCCAGCAGGGGAGACCCTCATCAGCCCCAGCATTTT
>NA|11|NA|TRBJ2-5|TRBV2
CASTQEETQYF
TGTGCCAGCACTCAAGAAGAGACCCAGTACTTC